This T cell receptor (beta chain) was sequenced during a study of blood T cell repertoires in COVID-19. Assay: immunoSEQ multiplex PCR; the TCRdb copy retains only in-frame clones and omits some. The sample includes tens of thousands of clones, about 73% of them seen just once. The CDR3 consists of 15 residues. V lost 1 base, J lost 6 bases, and 12 bases lay in between. The germline gives CDR1 SGHTA, CDR2 FQGNSA. This clonotype originated in a woman at least 80 years old with acute or convalescent COVID-19. Sequencing used peripheral blood. This chain links TRBV7-2 with TRBJ2-2; D might be TRBD2 (6 bases). The CDR3 region is CASSLGGLQAGELFF. The CDR3 DNA reads as TGTGCCAGCAGCTTAGGGGGACTGCAGGCCGGGGAGCTGTTTTTT.